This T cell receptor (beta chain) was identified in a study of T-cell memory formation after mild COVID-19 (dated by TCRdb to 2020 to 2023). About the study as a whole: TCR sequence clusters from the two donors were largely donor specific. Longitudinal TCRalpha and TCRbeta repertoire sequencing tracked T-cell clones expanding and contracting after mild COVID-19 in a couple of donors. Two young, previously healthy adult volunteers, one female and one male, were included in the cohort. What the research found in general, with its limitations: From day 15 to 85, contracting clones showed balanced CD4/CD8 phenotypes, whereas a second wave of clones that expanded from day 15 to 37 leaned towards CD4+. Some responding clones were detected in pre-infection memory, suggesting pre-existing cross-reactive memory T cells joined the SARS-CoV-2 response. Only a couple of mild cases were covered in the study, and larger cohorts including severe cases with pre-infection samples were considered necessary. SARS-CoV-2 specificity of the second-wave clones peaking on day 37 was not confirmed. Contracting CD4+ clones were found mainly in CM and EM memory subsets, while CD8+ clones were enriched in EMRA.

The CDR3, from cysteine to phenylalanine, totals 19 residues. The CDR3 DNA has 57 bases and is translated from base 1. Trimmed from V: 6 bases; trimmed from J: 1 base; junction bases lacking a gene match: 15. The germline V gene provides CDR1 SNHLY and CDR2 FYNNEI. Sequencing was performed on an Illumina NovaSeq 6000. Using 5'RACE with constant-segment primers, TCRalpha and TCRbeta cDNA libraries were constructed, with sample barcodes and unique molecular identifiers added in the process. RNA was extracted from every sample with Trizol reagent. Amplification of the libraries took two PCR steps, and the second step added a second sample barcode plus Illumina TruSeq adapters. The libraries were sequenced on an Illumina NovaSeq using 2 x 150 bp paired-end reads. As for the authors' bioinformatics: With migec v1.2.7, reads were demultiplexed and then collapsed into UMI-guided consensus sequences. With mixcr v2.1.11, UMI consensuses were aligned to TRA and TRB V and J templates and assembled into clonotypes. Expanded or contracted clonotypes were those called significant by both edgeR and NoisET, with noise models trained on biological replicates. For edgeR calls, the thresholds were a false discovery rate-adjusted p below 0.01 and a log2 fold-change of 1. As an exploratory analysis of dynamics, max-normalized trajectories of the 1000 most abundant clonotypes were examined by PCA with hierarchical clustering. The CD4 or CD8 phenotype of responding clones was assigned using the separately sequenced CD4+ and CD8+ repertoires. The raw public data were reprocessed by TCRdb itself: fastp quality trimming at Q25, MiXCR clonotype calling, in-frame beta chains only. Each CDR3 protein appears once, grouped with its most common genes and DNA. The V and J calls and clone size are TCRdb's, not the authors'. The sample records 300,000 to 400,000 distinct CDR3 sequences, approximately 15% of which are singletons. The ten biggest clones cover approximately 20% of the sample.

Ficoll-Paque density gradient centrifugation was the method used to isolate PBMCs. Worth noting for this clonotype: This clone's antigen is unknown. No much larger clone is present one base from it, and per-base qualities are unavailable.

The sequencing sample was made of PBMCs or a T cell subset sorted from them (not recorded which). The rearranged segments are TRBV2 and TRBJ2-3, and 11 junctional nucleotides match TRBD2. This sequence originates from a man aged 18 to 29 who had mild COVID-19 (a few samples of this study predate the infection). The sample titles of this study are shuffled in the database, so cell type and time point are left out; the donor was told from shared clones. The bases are TGTGCCAGCAGCGAATCACCTTACTCGACTAGCGGGGGCACAGATACGCAGTATTTT. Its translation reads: CASSESPYSTSGGTDTQYF.